Listed here is a single T cell receptor (beta chain). This entry is derived from a study of blood T cell repertoires in COVID-19. Study-wide background: PBMCs, B-cell-depleted T cells, or T cells were the source of the cDNA or gDNA that made up the material.

In terms of age and location, participants ranged from about 18 to 95 years and lived in approximately 26 US areas. Which cohort a participant joined came from the clinical history participants gave. Trimming removed 9 bases from V and 5 bases from J; junction bases left unmatched: 11. Looked up from germline, CDR1 is MNHEY and CDR2 is SMNVEV (reference sequence). The CDR3 has 15 residues. In the study's own analysis: Researchers report that nucleated cell counts were estimated from reference gene primer amplification. The method was immunoSEQ multiplex PCR; TCRdb's version includes in-frame clones alone and lacks a portion of them. V and J calls and clone size are copied from that table; D and trimming were computed from the DNA. Here the sample spans 170,000 or so clones, over 75% being singletons.

The sequence derives from a woman in her forties or fifties who had recovered from COVID-19. The sample taken for sequencing was PBMCs or T cells enriched from blood (not recorded which). The genes are TRBV27 and TRBJ2-2, with 8 bases aligning to TRBD1. CDR3 amino acids: CASRSQGVKTGELFF. CDR3 DNA: TGTGCCAGTAGATCACAGGGGGTAAAGACCGGGGAGCTGTTTTTT.